This T cell receptor (beta chain) was found in a study of cytomegalovirus exposure and HLA in healthy donors. As to this clone: As yet, its antigen is unknown.

V lost 6 bases and J 2 bases, leaving 10 bases between the germline ends. The CDR3 extends over 13 amino acids. The germline V gene encodes CDR1 ENHRY and CDR2 SYGVKD. Assay used: immunoSEQ multiplex PCR; TCRdb lists only in-frame clones, some missing. The data contain 200,000 to 250,000 clones, roughly 87% of them seen just once; the ten biggest clones take up about 2%. Findings and caveats of the study: Rarity characterized most TCR sequences, yet some public TCRs appeared in many donors. In vitro confirmation showed a few CMV-associated chains to be CMV antigen specific. According to a subsequent analysis, TCR clusters from the first cohort were inclined to appear together in the 110 or so validation repertoires.

The sequenced sample consisted of PBMCs. The receptor's source is a woman aged 18-35 years in good health and CMV-seropositive. The rearrangement joins TRBV10-3 to TRBJ1-2; possibly TRBD1 for D (6 bases). DNA of the CDR3: TGTGCCATCAGCGATGACAGGAACTATGGCTACACCTTC. It yields the protein CAISDDRNYGYTF.